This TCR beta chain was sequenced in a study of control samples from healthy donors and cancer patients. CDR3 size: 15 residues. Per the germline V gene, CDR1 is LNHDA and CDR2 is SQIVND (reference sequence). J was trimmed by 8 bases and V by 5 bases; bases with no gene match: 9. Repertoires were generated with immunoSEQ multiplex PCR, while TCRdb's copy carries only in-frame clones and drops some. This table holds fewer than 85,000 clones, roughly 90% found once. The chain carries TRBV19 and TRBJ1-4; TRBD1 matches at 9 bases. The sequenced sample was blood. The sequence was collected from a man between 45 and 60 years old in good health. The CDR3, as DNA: TGTGCCAGTAGTTCCCCCGGGACAGGGACAGAAAAACTGTTTTTT. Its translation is CASSSPGTGTEKLFF.